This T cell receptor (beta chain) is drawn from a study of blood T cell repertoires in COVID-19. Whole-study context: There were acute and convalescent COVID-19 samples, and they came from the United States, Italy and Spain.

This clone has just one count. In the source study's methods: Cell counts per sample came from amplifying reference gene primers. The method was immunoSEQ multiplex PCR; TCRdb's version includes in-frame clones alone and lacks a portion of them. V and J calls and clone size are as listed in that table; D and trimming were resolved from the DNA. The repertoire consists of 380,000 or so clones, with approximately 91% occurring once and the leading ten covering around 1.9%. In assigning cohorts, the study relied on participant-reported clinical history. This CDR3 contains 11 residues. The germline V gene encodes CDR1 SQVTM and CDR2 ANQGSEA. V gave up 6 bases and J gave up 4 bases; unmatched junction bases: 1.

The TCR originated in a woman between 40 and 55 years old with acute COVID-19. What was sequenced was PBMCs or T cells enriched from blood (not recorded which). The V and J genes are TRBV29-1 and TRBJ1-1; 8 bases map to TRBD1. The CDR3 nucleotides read TGCAGCGTAACAGGGGGCACTGAAGCTTTCTTT. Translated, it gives CSVTGGTEAFF.